The clone carrying this T cell receptor beta chain was detected once. What it binds is unknown. Trimming removed 3 bases at V and 2 bases at J, with 13 bases between. From germline, CDR1 is MNHEY and CDR2 SMNVEV (reference sequence). This CDR3 has 15 residues. The data are from a study of OX40 agonist ivuxolimab in advanced cancers. Background on the study: Subjects had a mean age of roughly 60 years, with a range of 23 to 79; just over 80% were male. Findings and caveats of the study: Expanded peripheral T cells had an undetermined antigen specificity. The study observed clonal expansion of CD4+ and CD8+ blood T cells by week 6 at 0.1 to 3.0 mg/kg. Among the least clonally expanded were partial responders at 0.1-3.0 mg/kg.

Clones were read by immunoSEQ multiplex PCR, and TCRdb kept only the in-frame ones, dropping some. The sample carries fewer than 100,000 clones, roughly nine tenths recorded once. This clonotype was sampled from an adult with an advanced solid tumor such as melanoma, head and neck, liver or kidney cancer. Sample: CD4+ or CD8+ T cells sorted from blood, taken in a trial of the OX40 agonist ivuxolimab. The chain combines TRBV27 with TRBJ1-2; possible D gene TRBD1, 5 bases. The CDR3 region is CASSFGGTVNYGYTF. CDR3 DNA: TGTGCCAGCAGTTTCGGGGGGACGGTGAACTATGGCTACACCTTC.